This TCR beta chain was observed in a study of OX40 agonist ivuxolimab in advanced cancers. Profiling relied on immunoSEQ multiplex PCR, and the TCRdb table lists in-frame clones only, not all of them. The table lists tens of thousands of clones, approximately 90% of them singletons. Per the germline V gene, CDR1 is MGHDK and CDR2 is SYGVNS. This CDR3 region has 13 residues. The germline V and J ends were trimmed by 5 bases and 4 bases, with 11 bases remaining between them. The sequence derives from an adult with an advanced solid tumor such as melanoma, head and neck, liver or kidney cancer. The chain combines TRBV25-1 with TRBJ1-2; D gene unclear. Material: CD4+ or CD8+ T cells sorted from blood, obtained in a trial of the OX40 agonist ivuxolimab. The CDR3, as DNA: TGTGCCAGCAGTCAAGTCCCGGCCTATGGCTACACCTTC. Protein: CASSQVPAYGYTF.